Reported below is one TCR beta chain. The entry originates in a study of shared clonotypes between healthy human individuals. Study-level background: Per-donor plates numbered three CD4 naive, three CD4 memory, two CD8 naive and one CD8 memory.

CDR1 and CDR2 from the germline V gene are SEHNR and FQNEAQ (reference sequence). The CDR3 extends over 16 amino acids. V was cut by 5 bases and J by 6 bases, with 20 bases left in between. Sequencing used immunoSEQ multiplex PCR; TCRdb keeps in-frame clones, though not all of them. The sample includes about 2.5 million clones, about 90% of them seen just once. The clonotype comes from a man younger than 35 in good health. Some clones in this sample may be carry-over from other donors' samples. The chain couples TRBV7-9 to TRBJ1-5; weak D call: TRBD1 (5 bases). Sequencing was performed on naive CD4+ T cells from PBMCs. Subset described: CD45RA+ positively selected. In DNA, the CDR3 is TGTGCCAGCAGCACGTCCTACCGGGGGAGCTCTCAGCCCCAGCATTTT. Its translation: CASSTSYRGSSQPQHF.